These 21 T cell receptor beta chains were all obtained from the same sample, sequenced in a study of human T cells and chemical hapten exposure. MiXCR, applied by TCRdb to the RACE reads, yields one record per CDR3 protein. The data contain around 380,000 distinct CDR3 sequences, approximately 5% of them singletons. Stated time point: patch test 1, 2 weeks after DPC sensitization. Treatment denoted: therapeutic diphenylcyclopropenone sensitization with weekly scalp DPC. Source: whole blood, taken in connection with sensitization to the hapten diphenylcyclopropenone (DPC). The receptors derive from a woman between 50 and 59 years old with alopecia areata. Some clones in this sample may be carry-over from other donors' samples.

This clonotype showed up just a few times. In DNA, the CDR3 is TGCGCCAGCTGCCCGGAGGGAATGACGATAGGCTACACCTTC. Translation: CASCPEGMTIGYTF. This sequence joins TRBV5-1 and TRBJ1-2; D is unresolved. The V end lost 7 bases, the J end lost 8 bases, and 21 bases lay between the germline ends. This CDR3 region has 14 residues. The germline gives CDR1 SGHRS, CDR2 YFSETQ.

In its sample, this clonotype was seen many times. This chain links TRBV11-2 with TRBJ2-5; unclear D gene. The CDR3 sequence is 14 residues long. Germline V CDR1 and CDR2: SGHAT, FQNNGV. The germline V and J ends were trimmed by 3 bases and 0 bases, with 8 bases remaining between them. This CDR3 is CASSFDPYQETQYF. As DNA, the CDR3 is TGTGCCAGCAGCTTTGACCCGTACCAAGAGACCCAGTACTTC.

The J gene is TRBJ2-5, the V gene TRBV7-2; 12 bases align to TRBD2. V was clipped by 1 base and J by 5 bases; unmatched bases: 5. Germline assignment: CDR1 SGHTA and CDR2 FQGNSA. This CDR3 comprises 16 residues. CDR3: CASSLEIGLAGETQYF. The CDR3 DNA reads TGTGCCAGCAGCTTAGAGATCGGACTAGCGGGGGAGACCCAGTACTTC.

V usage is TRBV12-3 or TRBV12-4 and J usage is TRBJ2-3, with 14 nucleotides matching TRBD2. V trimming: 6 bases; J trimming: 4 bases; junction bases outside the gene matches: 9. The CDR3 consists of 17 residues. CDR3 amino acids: CASSGLAGGLRADTQYF. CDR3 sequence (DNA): TGTGCCAGCAGCGGACTAGCGGGAGGCCTGAGGGCAGATACGCAGTATTTT.

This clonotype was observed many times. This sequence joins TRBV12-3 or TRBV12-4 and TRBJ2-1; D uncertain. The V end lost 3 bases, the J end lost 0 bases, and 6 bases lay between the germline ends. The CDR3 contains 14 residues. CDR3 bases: TGTGCCAGCAGTTTCAAAAGCTCCTACAATGAGCAGTTCTTC. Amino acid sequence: CASSFKSSYNEQFF.

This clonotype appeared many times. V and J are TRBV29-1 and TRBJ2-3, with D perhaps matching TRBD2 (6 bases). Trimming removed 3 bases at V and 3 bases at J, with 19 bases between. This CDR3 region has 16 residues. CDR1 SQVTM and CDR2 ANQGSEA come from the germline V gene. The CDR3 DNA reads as TGCAGCGTTGAGGTGTTCGGCGGGATGTTAACAGATACGCAGTATTTT. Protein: CSVEVFGGMLTDTQYF.

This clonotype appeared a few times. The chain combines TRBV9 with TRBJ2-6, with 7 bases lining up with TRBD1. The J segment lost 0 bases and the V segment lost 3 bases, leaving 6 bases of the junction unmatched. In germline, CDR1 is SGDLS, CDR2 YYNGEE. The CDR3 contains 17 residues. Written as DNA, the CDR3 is TGTGCCAGCAGCGGGACAGGCTTTATCTCTGGGGCCAACGTCCTGACTTTC. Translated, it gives CASSGTGFISGANVLTF.

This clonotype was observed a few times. The CDR3 DNA is TGTGCCAGTAGTATGGGAGGGCTTCTTCACAATGAGCAGTTCTTC. Its translation is CASSMGGLLHNEQFF. The chain couples TRBV19 to TRBJ2-1; 7 bases match TRBD2. The CDR3 loop spans 15 amino acids. CDR1 and CDR2 (germline): LNHDA, SQIVND (reference sequence). Trimming at V came to 3 bases and at J to 5 bases, leaving 7 bases not matched to a gene.

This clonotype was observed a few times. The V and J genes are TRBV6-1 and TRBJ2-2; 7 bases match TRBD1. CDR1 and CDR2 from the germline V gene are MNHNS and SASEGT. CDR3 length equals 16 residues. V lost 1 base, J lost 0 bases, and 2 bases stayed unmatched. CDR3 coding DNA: TGTGCCAGCAGTGAAGTGGGGACAGCGAACACCGGGGAGCTGTTTTTT. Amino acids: CASSEVGTANTGELFF.

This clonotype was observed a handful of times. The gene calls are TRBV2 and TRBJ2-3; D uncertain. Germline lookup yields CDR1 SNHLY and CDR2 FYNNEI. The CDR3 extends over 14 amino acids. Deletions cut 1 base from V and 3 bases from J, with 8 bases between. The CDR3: CASSEEVRTDTQYF. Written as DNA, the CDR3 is TGTGCCAGCAGTGAAGAGGTCCGGACAGATACGCAGTATTTT. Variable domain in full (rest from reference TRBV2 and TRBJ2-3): EPEVTQTPSHQVTQMGQEVILRCVPISNHLYFYWYRQILGQKVEFLVSFYNNEISEKSEIFDDQFSVERPDGSNFTLKIRSTKLEDSAMYFCASSEEVRTDTQYFGPGTRLTVL.

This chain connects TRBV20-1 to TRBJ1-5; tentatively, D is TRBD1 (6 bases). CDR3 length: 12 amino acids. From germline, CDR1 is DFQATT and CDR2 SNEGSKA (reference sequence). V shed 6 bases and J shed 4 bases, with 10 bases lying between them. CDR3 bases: TGCAGTGCCAGCGACAGGAATCAGCCCCAGCATTTT. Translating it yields CSASDRNQPQHF.

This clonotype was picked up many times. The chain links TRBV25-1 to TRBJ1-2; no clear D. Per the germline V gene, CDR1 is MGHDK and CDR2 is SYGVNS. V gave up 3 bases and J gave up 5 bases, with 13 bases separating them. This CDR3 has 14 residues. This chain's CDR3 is CASSDPGLLYGYTF. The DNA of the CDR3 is TGTGCCAGCAGTGACCCTGGACTGCTTTATGGCTACACCTTC.

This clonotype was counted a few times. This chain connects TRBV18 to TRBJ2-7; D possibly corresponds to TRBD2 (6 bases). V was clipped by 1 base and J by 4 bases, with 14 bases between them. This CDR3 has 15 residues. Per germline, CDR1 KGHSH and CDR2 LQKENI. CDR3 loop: CASSPLAETTYEQYF. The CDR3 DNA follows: TGTGCCAGCTCACCACTAGCGGAGACCACGTACGAGCAGTACTTC.

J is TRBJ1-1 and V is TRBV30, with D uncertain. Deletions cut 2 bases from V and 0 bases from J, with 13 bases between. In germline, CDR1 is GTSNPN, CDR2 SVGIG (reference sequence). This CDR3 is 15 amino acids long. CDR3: CAWSRWPGMNTEAFF. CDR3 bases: TGTGCCTGGAGTCGCTGGCCGGGGATGAACACTGAAGCTTTCTTT.

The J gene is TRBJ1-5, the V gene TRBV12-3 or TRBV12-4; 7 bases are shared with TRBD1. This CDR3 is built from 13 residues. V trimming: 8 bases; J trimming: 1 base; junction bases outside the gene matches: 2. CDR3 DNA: TGTGCCAGCGGGGGACAGAGCAATCAGCCCCAGCATTTT. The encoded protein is CASGGQSNQPQHF.

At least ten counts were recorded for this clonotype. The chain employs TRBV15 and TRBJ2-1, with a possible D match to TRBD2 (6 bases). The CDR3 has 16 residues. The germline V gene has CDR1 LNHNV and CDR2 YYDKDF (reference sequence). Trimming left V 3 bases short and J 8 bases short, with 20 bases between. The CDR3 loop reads CATSRGGDFYNDEQFF. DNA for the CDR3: TGTGCCACCAGCAGGGGGGGTGACTTCTACAATGATGAGCAGTTCTTC.

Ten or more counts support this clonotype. The CDR3 here is CASSPRQGERQYF. In nucleotides, the CDR3 is TGTGCCAGCTCACCACGGCAGGGGGAACGGCAGTACTTC. The rearrangement joins TRBV18 to TRBJ2-7, with 7 bases that match TRBD1. With 1 base clipped from V and 9 bases from J, the junction kept 6 bases outside the gene matches. The germline CDR1 and CDR2 sequences are KGHSH and LQKENI. This CDR3 is 13 amino acids long.

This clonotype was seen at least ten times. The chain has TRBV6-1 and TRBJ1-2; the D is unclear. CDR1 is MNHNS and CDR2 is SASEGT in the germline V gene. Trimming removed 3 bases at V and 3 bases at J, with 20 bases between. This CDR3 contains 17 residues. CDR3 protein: CASSDGDSFALDYGYTF. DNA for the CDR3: TGTGCCAGCAGTGATGGAGACTCCTTTGCTCTGGACTATGGCTACACCTTC.

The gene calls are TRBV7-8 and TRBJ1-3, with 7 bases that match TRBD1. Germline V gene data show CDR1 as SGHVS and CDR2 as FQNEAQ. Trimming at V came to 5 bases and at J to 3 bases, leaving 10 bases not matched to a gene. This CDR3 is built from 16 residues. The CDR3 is CASSPQTQGNGNTIYF. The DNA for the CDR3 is TGTGCCAGCAGCCCGCAGACACAGGGGAATGGAAACACCATATATTTT.

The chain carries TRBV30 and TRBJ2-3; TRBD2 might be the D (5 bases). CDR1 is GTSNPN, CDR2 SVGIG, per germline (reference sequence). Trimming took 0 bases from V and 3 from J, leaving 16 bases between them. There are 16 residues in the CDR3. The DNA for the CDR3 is TGTGCCTGGAGTGTAACCAGCCCAACTAGAACAGATACGCAGTATTTT. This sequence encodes CAWSVTSPTRTDTQYF.

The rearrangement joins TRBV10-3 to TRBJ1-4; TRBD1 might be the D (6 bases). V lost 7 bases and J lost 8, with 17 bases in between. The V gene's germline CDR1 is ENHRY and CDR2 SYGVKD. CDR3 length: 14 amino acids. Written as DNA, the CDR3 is TGTGCCATCAATAAGGGGGGGATAGAAGAAAAACTGTTTTTT. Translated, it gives CAINKGGIEEKLFF.